The clone carrying this T cell receptor (beta chain) has a single count. What it recognizes is unknown. This specimen belongs to a study of cytomegalovirus exposure and HLA in healthy donors. Study-wide results and limits: For most subjects, TCR beta sequences were reported to predict HLA-A and HLA-B alleles with accuracy. Several of the most significant clusters appeared, in a later analysis, to be linked to common viral pathogens.

The PCR ran on 60 Vbeta and 13 Jbeta primers. The assay was immunoSEQ multiplex PCR, and TCRdb's table has in-frame clones only and misses some. The sample has more than 150,000 clones, less than 85% seen once. This CDR3 spans 15 amino acids. Germline V CDR1 and CDR2: LNHNV, YYDKDF (reference sequence). Unmatched junction bases numbered 8, after V lost 5 bases and J lost 5 bases. The TCR sequence derives from a girl between 10 and 17 years old in good health and CMV-seropositive. The sequenced sample consisted of PBMCs. The V and J genes are TRBV15 and TRBJ2-2; 7 nucleotides line up with TRBD1. The CDR3 reads CATSFLQGVTGELFF. In DNA form, the CDR3 reads TGTGCCACCAGCTTCCTTCAGGGGGTTACCGGGGAGCTGTTTTTT.